The clone carrying this TCR beta chain was seen only once. Its specificity is not known. PCR was performed using 60 Vbeta and 13 Jbeta primers. TCRdb's table, derived via immunoSEQ multiplex PCR, lists solely in-frame clones and lacks some. This repertoire shows over 80,000 clones, approximately 73% found once; its top ten account for 3% to 4%. These data are taken from a study of cytomegalovirus exposure and HLA in healthy donors. Points from the study as a whole: With later analysis, a missense DCLRE1C variant became linked to TCR beta V- and J-gene trimming.

CDR1 ENHRY and CDR2 SYGVKD come from the germline V gene. The CDR3 covers 15 residues. Trimming cost V 0 bases and J 5 bases; bases outside gene matches: 3. The sample consisted of PBMCs. The TCR sequence derives from a man between 40 and 49 years old in good health and CMV-seronegative. The chain combines TRBV10-3 with TRBJ2-3, with TRBD1 identical over 9 bases. The CDR3 region is CAISESGQGGDTQYF. CDR3 bases: TGTGCCATCAGTGAGTCGGGACAGGGTGGAGATACGCAGTATTTT.